A single sample is the source of the 31 T cell receptor beta chains below, sequenced in a study of graft-versus-host responses after intestinal transplantation. Assay used: immunoSEQ multiplex PCR; TCRdb lists only in-frame clones, some missing. Of around 4,000 clones in the sample, 20% to 25% were seen once. Sample: alloreactive CD4+ T cells from a mixed lymphocyte reaction culture, taken before transplantation. Subset given: CFSE-low proliferating T cells sorted from approximately six-day pre-transplant mixed lymphocyte reaction (GvH or HvG direction). The origin of the receptors is a human patient who was an organ donor for intestinal transplantation.

This clone was observed a few times. This sequence joins TRBV7-3 and TRBJ2-2; a possible D gene is TRBD2 (5 bases). This CDR3 has 15 residues. V was shortened by 2 bases and J by 1 base, with 8 bases between the two germline ends. CDR1 is SGHTA and CDR2 is FQGTGA in the germline V gene. As DNA, the CDR3 is TGTGCCAGCAGCTTATCAGCGGTGAACACCGGGGAGCTGTTTTTT. Residues: CASSLSAVNTGELFF.

This chain joins TRBV11-2 and TRBJ2-1; TRBD1 aligns across 7 bases. The V segment lost 5 bases and the J segment 2 bases; nucleotides outside the gene matches: 6. The germline V gene encodes CDR1 SGHAT and CDR2 FQNNGV. This CDR3 comprises 15 residues. DNA for the CDR3: TGTGCCAGCAGCCCAAGACAGGGAGCCTACAATGAGCAGTTCTTC. Translated: CASSPRQGAYNEQFF.

The chain has TRBV7-6 and TRBJ2-2; 7 bases line up with TRBD1. The CDR3 consists of 15 residues. Germline CDR1 reads SGHVS; CDR2 reads FNYEAQ. V shed 7 bases, J shed 4 bases, and the junction held 9 bases outside the gene matches. CDR3 DNA sequence: TGTGCCAGCAAAACAGGGGAGACAAGCACCGGGGAGCTGTTTTTT. It specifies CASKTGETSTGELFF.

In this sample, this clone turned up a few times. The chain links TRBV5-4 to TRBJ2-3; TRBD2 matches at 14 bases. The CDR3 covers 17 residues. Per the germline V gene, CDR1 is SGHNT and CDR2 is YYREEE (reference sequence). The V and J ends lost 4 bases and 4 bases, in that order; junction bases with no gene match: 8. The CDR3 loop is CASSKRLAGGPADTQYF. Here the CDR3 DNA reads TGTGCCAGCAGCAAGCGACTAGCGGGGGGGCCAGCAGATACGCAGTATTTT.

Judged by abundance, this clone is medium-sized. The rearrangement joins TRBV4-3 to TRBJ2-7; tentative D call: TRBD1 (5 bases). Germline values: CDR1 LGHNA, CDR2 YSLEER. The V end lost 1 base, the J end lost 3 bases, and 7 bases lay between the germline ends. This CDR3 has 13 residues. This chain's CDR3 is CASSQAGFYEQYV. The CDR3, as DNA: TGCGCCAGCAGCCAAGCAGGGTTCTACGAGCAGTACGTC.

This clone rates as medium-sized (0.01 to 0.1%). The chain has TRBV6-1 and TRBJ1-5; D is undetermined. With 0 bases removed from V and 1 base from J, the gap between germline ends came to 10 bases. Germline CDR1 is MNHNS and CDR2 is SASEGT. The length of the CDR3 is 16 residues. This CDR3 reads CASSEALAVSNQPQHF. The CDR3 DNA reads as TGTGCCAGCAGTGAAGCGCTCGCGGTGAGCAATCAGCCCCAGCATTTT.

The chain has TRBV15 and TRBJ2-3, with unresolved D. Germline CDR1 is LNHNV and CDR2 is YYDKDF (reference sequence). The germline V and J ends were trimmed by 2 bases and 5 bases, with 8 bases remaining between them. The CDR3 spans 13 residues. This chain's CDR3 is CATSRQGEDTQYF. DNA of the CDR3: TGTGCCACCAGCAGACAAGGAGAAGATACGCAGTATTTT.

The V call is TRBV29-1, the J call TRBJ2-3; TRBD2 matches 13 bases. The CDR3 contains 15 residues. The trim removed 5 bases at V and 4 bases at J, leaving 6 bases unmatched. Germline V gives CDR1 SQVTM, CDR2 ANQGSEA. CDR3 sequence: CSVIRTSGGADTQYF. The CDR3 DNA follows: TGCAGCGTTATCCGGACTAGCGGGGGTGCAGATACGCAGTATTTT.

This clone was counted only a few times. V and J are TRBV7-3 and TRBJ1-5; D is possibly TRBD1 (5 bases). Deletions cut 5 bases from V and 4 bases from J, with 15 bases between. The CDR3 runs to 15 residues. Germline V CDR1 and CDR2: SGHTA, FQGTGA. CDR3 amino acids: CASSHEAGGNQPQHF. Here the CDR3 DNA reads TGTGCCAGCAGCCACGAAGCGGGGGGTAATCAGCCCCAGCATTTT.

The V gene is TRBV27, the J gene TRBJ1-5, with D maybe TRBD1 (5 bases). This CDR3 is built from 15 residues. Trimming removed 3 bases from V and 0 bases from J, with 9 bases in between. Germline V CDR1 and CDR2: MNHEY, SMNVEV (reference sequence). DNA for the CDR3: TGTGCCAGCAGTTTGGCAGGGTTTAGCAATCAGCCCCAGCATTTT. Its protein is CASSLAGFSNQPQHF.

This clone was seen only a few times. This chain joins TRBV18 and TRBJ2-7; perhaps TRBD1 as D (5 bases). The V and J ends lost 3 bases and 4 bases respectively, with 13 bases between them. CDR1 and CDR2 (germline): KGHSH, LQKENI. The CDR3 is 14 amino acids. CDR3 loop: CASSPGQGFYEQYV. CDR3 bases: TGTGCCAGCTCACCGGGGCAGGGCTTTTACGAGCAGTACGTC.

This clone was recorded a few times. The chain has TRBV11-2 and TRBJ2-5, with D possibly TRBD1 on 6 matching bases. V was trimmed by 5 bases and J by 7 bases, leaving 14 bases between them. Germline loops: CDR1 SGHAT, CDR2 FQNNGV. This CDR3 spans 13 amino acids. CDR3 protein: CASSINRESTQYF. CDR3 coding DNA: TGTGCCAGCAGCATAAACAGGGAATCGACCCAGTACTTC.

The chain recombines TRBV5-8 with TRBJ2-5, with 8 bases aligning to TRBD1. Germline V gives CDR1 SGHTS, CDR2 YDEGEE. V lost 2 bases, J lost 2 bases, and 5 bases stayed unmatched. This CDR3 contains 15 residues. Here the CDR3 DNA reads TGTGCCAGCAGCTTAGGACAGGGAAGGCAAGAGACCCAGTACTTC. Translated, it gives CASSLGQGRQETQYF.

The chain couples TRBV7-9 to TRBJ2-3; 7 bases align to TRBD1. V was pared by 6 bases and J by 2 bases, with 8 bases of the junction left unmatched. CDR3 length equals 15 residues. Germline lookup yields CDR1 SEHNR and CDR2 FQNEAQ (reference sequence). CDR3 amino acids: CASRPQGVPTDTQYF. CDR3 bases: TGTGCCAGCAGGCCCCAGGGGGTGCCCACAGATACGCAGTATTTT.

By frequency in the sample, this clone is medium-sized (0.01 to 0.1%). The chain joins TRBV10-3 to TRBJ1-6; 8 bases match TRBD1. The CDR3 covers 16 residues. Germline lookup yields CDR1 ENHRY and CDR2 SYGVKD. Unmatched junction bases numbered 8, after V lost 3 bases and J lost 7 bases. The CDR3 nucleotides read TGTGCCATCAGTGAACTCGGACAGGGCCAGAATTCACCCCTCCACTTT. Translation gives CAISELGQGQNSPLHF.

The J gene is TRBJ2-5, the V gene TRBV5-1; 7 nucleotides match TRBD1. The CDR3 has 14 residues. Germline assignment: CDR1 SGHRS and CDR2 YFSETQ. V lost 2 bases to trimming and J lost 4 bases; unmatched junction nucleotides: 5. The CDR3 DNA sequence: TGCGCCAGCAGCTTAACAGGGGACAGAGAGACCCAGTACTTC. This codes for CASSLTGDRETQYF.

This clone was found a few times. The chain has TRBV7-6 and TRBJ2-2; 7 nucleotides line up with TRBD1. CDR3 size: 16 residues. Trimming removed 3 bases from V and 4 bases from J; junction bases left unmatched: 8. The V gene's germline CDR1 is SGHVS and CDR2 FNYEAQ. The CDR3: CASSFLVTGSTGELFF. CDR3 coding DNA: TGTGCCAGCAGCTTCTTAGTGACAGGGTCCACCGGGGAGCTGTTTTTT.

This rearrangement joins TRBV7-9 to TRBJ1-4, with D possibly TRBD1 on 6 matching bases. This CDR3 is 14 amino acids long. Trimming cost V 3 bases and J 3 bases, with 8 bases left between them. Germline V gives CDR1 SEHNR, CDR2 FQNEAQ (reference sequence). CDR3 sequence reads: CASSLGHSNEKLFF. The CDR3 DNA is TGTGCCAGCAGCTTGGGACACTCTAATGAAAAACTGTTTTTT.

V gene TRBV6-6 combines with J gene TRBJ2-7, with D tentatively TRBD1 (6 bases). The germline gives CDR1 MNHNY, CDR2 SVGAGI (reference sequence). CDR3 length equals 13 residues. V was shortened by 5 bases and J by 6 bases, with 14 bases between the two germline ends. CDR3 coding DNA: TGTGCCAGCAGTGACTACAGGGTAGGCGAGCAGTACGTC. It yields the protein CASSDYRVGEQYV.

This clone was recorded a few times. The V gene is TRBV11-3, the J gene TRBJ2-1, with 8 bases that match TRBD2. Germline CDR1 SGHNT, CDR2 YENEEA. The CDR3 runs to 14 residues. The V and J ends lost 5 bases and 4 bases, in that order; junction bases with no gene match: 4. The CDR3, as DNA: TGTGCCAGCAGCCCGGGGGGGCCTTACAATGAGCAGTTCTTC. The encoded protein is CASSPGGPYNEQFF.

This chain links TRBV6-5 with TRBJ1-5, with 7 nucleotides matching TRBD1. The germline gives CDR1 MNHEY, CDR2 SVGAGI. Losses at the gene ends were 6 bases for V and 2 bases for J; bases not matched to a gene: 4. The CDR3 consists of 14 residues. The CDR3 region has the DNA TGTGCCAGCAGAGACAGGGTGGGCAATCAGCCCCAGCATTTT. It specifies CASRDRVGNQPQHF.

In its sample, this clone ranks as medium-sized. The rearrangement joins TRBV7-9 to TRBJ2-5; the D gene is possibly TRBD1 (6 bases). V was trimmed by 1 base and J by 5 bases, leaving 14 bases between them. The CDR3 runs 15 residues. Per germline, CDR1 SEHNR and CDR2 FQNEAQ (reference sequence). The CDR3 loop reads CASSLVPPDRETQYF. CDR3 bases: TGTGCCAGCAGCTTAGTGCCCCCCGACAGGGAGACCCAGTACTTC.

The CDR3, as DNA: TGTGCCAGCACCAACTTAATTGCCAGGGCTACCTACACCTTC. Protein sequence: CASTNLIARATYTF. The chain combines TRBV6-5 with TRBJ1-2, with TRBD1 as a possible D gene (5 bases). Germline loops: CDR1 MNHEY, CDR2 SVGAGI. Trimming took off 7 bases at V and 10 bases at J, with 22 bases between the two ends. CDR3 size: 14 residues.

The V and J genes are TRBV19 and TRBJ1-2; TRBD1 aligns across 8 bases. Trimming at V came to 1 base and at J to 6 bases, leaving 10 bases not matched to a gene. The CDR3 consists of 16 residues. The germline V gene has CDR1 LNHDA and CDR2 SQIVND (reference sequence). The CDR3 nucleotides are TGTGCCAGTAGTATAGGGAGGACAGGGAAGGTAGATGGCTACACCTTC. Its protein is CASSIGRTGKVDGYTF.

Comments on this clone: This same CDR3 is encoded by further DNA sequences in the sample. This rearrangement joins TRBV5-4 to TRBJ2-7; maybe TRBD2 (6 bases). Germline V gene data show CDR1 as SGHNT and CDR2 as YYREEE (reference sequence). This CDR3 has 14 amino acids. CDR3 DNA: TGCGCCAGCAGCCAATGTCGGGAGTTTCGGGAGCAGTACGTC. This translates into CASSQCREFREQYV.

By sample fraction, this clone is medium-sized (0.01 to 0.1%). The genes are TRBV6-5 and TRBJ2-4, with a weak D call TRBD2 (6 bases). Trimming shortened V by 6 bases and J by 3 bases, and 15 bases separated the two germline ends. The CDR3 has 15 amino acids. The V gene's germline CDR1 is MNHEY and CDR2 SVGAGI. The CDR3 coding sequence is TGTGCCAGCAGACGGGAGCTCGGGGGCAAAAACATTCAGTACTTC. Protein sequence: CASRRELGGKNIQYF.

This clone was picked up a small number of times. The J gene is TRBJ2-7, the V gene TRBV5-6; the D gene is possibly TRBD2 (6 bases). The CDR3 is made up of 14 amino acids. Germline V gene sequence: CDR1 SGHDT, CDR2 YYEEEE. V lost 0 bases and J 1 base, leaving 8 bases between the germline ends. The CDR3 region has the DNA TGTGCCAGCAGCTTGGGCGGGGCGTCCTACGAGCAGTACGTC. Translated: CASSLGGASYEQYV.

This clone was observed a few times. The V call is TRBV5-1, the J call TRBJ2-5; TRBD2 agrees at 10 bases. Germline trimming cut 3 bases from V and 3 bases from J; bases unmatched to any gene: 8. The germline gives CDR1 SGHRS, CDR2 YFSETQ. The CDR3 has 16 amino acids. The CDR3 DNA is TGCGCCAGCAGCTCGGCCTGGAGCGGGGGGGAAGAGACCCAGTACTTC. Translated, it gives CASSSAWSGGEETQYF. Using reference TRBV5-1 and TRBJ2-5 for the parts outside the CDR3, the full variable domain is KAGVTQTPRYLIKTRGQQVTLSCSPISGHRSVSWYQQTPGQGLQFLFEYFSETQRNKGNFPGRFSGRQFSNSRSEMNVSTLELGDSALYLCASSSAWSGGEETQYFGPGTRLLVL.

This clone is labeled as medium-sized. The V call is TRBV10-3, the J call TRBJ1-1; no definite D call. This CDR3 comprises 12 residues. V was clipped by 11 bases and J by 10 bases, with 20 bases between them. Per germline, CDR1 ENHRY and CDR2 SYGVKD. The CDR3 nucleotides are TGTGCCGTGGGAGAATCTGACACGGCAGCTTTCTTT. Encoded protein: CAVGESDTAAFF.

In its sample, this clone was seen a few times. This chain joins TRBV11-3 and TRBJ2-3; possible D gene TRBD2, 5 bases. With 2 bases removed from V and 0 bases from J, the gap between germline ends came to 9 bases. CDR3 length: 15 amino acids. Germline V CDR1 and CDR2: SGHNT, YENEEA. The chain's CDR3 is CASSLWEKSTDTQYF. As DNA, the CDR3 is TGTGCCAGCAGCTTATGGGAGAAGAGCACAGATACGCAGTATTTT.

This clone was counted a few times. The rearrangement links TRBV5-1 to TRBJ2-3, with 7 bases lining up with TRBD1. Trimming cost V 7 bases and J 5 bases; bases outside gene matches: 7. The CDR3 loop spans 13 amino acids. Germline CDR1 reads SGHRS; CDR2 reads YFSETQ. The CDR3 nucleotides read TGCGCCAGCCGAACAGGGGATCAAGATACGCAGTATTTT. Translated, it gives CASRTGDQDTQYF.